The 16 T cell receptor beta chains below were found in one sample sequenced in a study of blood T cell repertoires in COVID-19 (dated by TCRdb to the early 2020s). The method behind the library was the immunoSEQ multiplex PCR assay. Sourced from immuneACCESS, this table was stored by TCRdb with only in-frame sequences that have V and J called. A share of the clones is absent; for the studies checked, an unresolved V gene accounts for under half, and the remainder has no known explanation. The sample profile shows 250,000 to 300,000 clones; 85% to 90% of them were found once. The top ten clonotypes cover approximately 5.3% of the sample. Sequenced input: peripheral blood. These receptors all stem from a woman aged 55-75 years with COVID-19, enrolled during active disease.

V gene TRBV27 combines with J gene TRBJ2-7; a possible D gene is TRBD1 (6 bases). Germline V gene data show CDR1 as MNHEY and CDR2 as SMNVEV (reference sequence). The CDR3 totals 17 residues. V dropped 0 bases and J dropped 1 base, with 16 bases sitting between them. The DNA of the CDR3 is TGTGCCAGCAGTTTATCGAGCCCGGGGCAGGGGTCCTACGAGCAGTACTTC. Amino acid sequence: CASSLSSPGQGSYEQYF.

A remark on this clone: Other DNA sequences of this sample code for an identical CDR3. The chain carries TRBV11-2 and TRBJ2-7; TRBD2 aligns across 8 bases. J lost 0 bases, V lost 4 bases, and 2 bases had no gene match. The germline CDR1 and CDR2 sequences are SGHAT and FQNNGV. The CDR3 is made up of 14 amino acids. CDR3 coding DNA: TGTGCCAGCAGCTCGGGGGGGGGCTCCTACGAGCAGTACTTC. It is translated as CASSSGGGSYEQYF.

V and J are TRBV9 and TRBJ2-7; the match to TRBD2 covers 7 bases. This CDR3 contains 15 residues. Germline CDR1 reads SGDLS; CDR2 reads YYNGEE. After removal of 3 bases from V and 5 bases from J, the junction contained 11 bases not matched to a gene. CDR3 coding DNA: TGTGCCAGCAGCGGAAGCGGGATAGGGGTGAACGAGCAGTACTTC. It yields the protein CASSGSGIGVNEQYF. Full variable domain (outside the CDR3, taken from reference TRBV9 and TRBJ2-7): DSGVTQTPKHLITATGQRVTLRCSPRSGDLSVYWYQQSLDQGLQFLIQYYNGEERAKGNILERFSAQQFPDLHSELNLSSLELGDSALYFCASSGSGIGVNEQYFGPGTRLTVT.

The rearrangement uses TRBV7-2 and TRBJ2-7, with 11 bases identical to TRBD2. The V and J ends lost 2 bases and 5 bases, in that order; junction bases with no gene match: 11. The germline CDR1 and CDR2 sequences are SGHTA and FQGNSA. CDR3 length equals 17 residues. The DNA for the CDR3 is TGTGCCAGCAGCTTAATAGTGACTTCTAGCGGGAGGCACGAGCAGTACTTC. Amino acid sequence: CASSLIVTSSGRHEQYF.

This chain joins TRBV20-1 and TRBJ1-2; the D gene is possibly TRBD1 (5 bases). V was pared by 3 bases and J by 3 bases, with 14 bases between. The CDR3 extends over 14 amino acids. Per germline, CDR1 DFQATT and CDR2 SNEGSKA (reference sequence). CDR3 DNA sequence: TGCAGTGCTAGTGGCCCCACCAGGGACTATGGCTACACCTTC. It specifies CSASGPTRDYGYTF.

The chain couples TRBV19 to TRBJ1-3, with no clear D. The CDR3 consists of 12 residues. CDR1 and CDR2 from the germline V gene are LNHDA and SQIVND (reference sequence). Trimming stripped 6 bases from V and 4 bases from J, with 7 bases between. For the CDR3, the DNA is TGTGCCAGTAGCGCGGCCGGAAACACCATATATTTT. Its translation is CASSAAGNTIYF.

The rearrangement links TRBV6-2 or TRBV6-3 to TRBJ2-5; D ambiguous. In germline, CDR1 is MNHEY, CDR2 SVGEGT. Trimming took off 1 base at V and 2 bases at J, with 5 bases between the two ends. The CDR3 sequence is 13 residues long. The CDR3 DNA sequence: TGTGCCAGCAGTTACTTCGGTCAAGAGACCCAGTACTTC. Protein: CASSYFGQETQYF.

The rearrangement uses TRBV19 and TRBJ1-1, with D tentatively TRBD1 (6 bases). The CDR3 runs to 15 residues. V was clipped by 5 bases and J by 4 bases, with 17 bases between them. CDR1 is LNHDA and CDR2 is SQIVND in the germline V gene (reference sequence). CDR3 in DNA: TGTGCCAGTAGTCTCCCGGGACAAACTATCACTGAAGCTTTCTTT. Its protein is CASSLPGQTITEAFF.

This sequence joins TRBV4-3 and TRBJ2-7; 7 nucleotides line up with TRBD1. Germline lookup yields CDR1 LGHNA and CDR2 YSLEER. The CDR3 extends over 14 amino acids. V gave up 4 bases and J gave up 1 base; unmatched junction bases: 4. Here the CDR3 DNA reads TGCGCCAGCAGCCTTAACAGGGGATCCTACGAGCAGTACTTC. The encoded protein is CASSLNRGSYEQYF.

This clone was recorded once. This sequence joins TRBV7-2 and TRBJ1-1; 8 bases align to TRBD1. Trimming at V came to 5 bases and at J to 1 base, leaving 6 bases not matched to a gene. The CDR3 has 15 residues. In germline, CDR1 is SGHTA, CDR2 FQGNSA. The CDR3 reads CASSITGTGNTEAFF. The DNA of the CDR3 is TGTGCCAGCAGCATCACCGGGACAGGGAACACTGAAGCTTTCTTT.

This chain joins TRBV19 and TRBJ1-6; 9 nucleotides match TRBD1. This CDR3 contains 15 residues. The V gene's germline CDR1 is LNHDA and CDR2 SQIVND (reference sequence). With 5 bases clipped from V and 7 bases from J, the junction kept 6 bases outside the gene matches. The CDR3 nucleotides read TGTGCCAGTAGTTCCGGACAGGGGTTAAATTCACCCCTCCACTTT. Encoded protein: CASSSGQGLNSPLHF.

This chain connects TRBV28 to TRBJ1-6; 12 bases align to TRBD1. Germline V gene lookup returns CDR1 MDHEN and CDR2 SYDVKM. V lost 3 bases and J lost 9; bases outside the gene matches: 6. The CDR3 totals 16 residues. CDR3 region: CASSLGTGGLGSPLHF. As DNA, the CDR3 is TGTGCCAGCAGTTTGGGGACAGGGGGCCTAGGTTCACCCCTCCACTTT.

This chain joins TRBV28 and TRBJ1-5, with D perhaps matching TRBD1 (6 bases). V gave up 7 bases and J gave up 6 bases, with 13 bases separating them. From germline, CDR1 is MDHEN and CDR2 SYDVKM. This CDR3 is built from 13 residues. CDR3 sequence: CASNERGSQPQHF. In DNA, the CDR3 is TGTGCCAGCAACGAAAGGGGGTCTCAGCCCCAGCATTTT. The full variable domain, completed using reference TRBV28 and TRBJ1-5, is DVKVTQSSRYLVKRTGEKVFLECVQDMDHENMFWYRQDPGLGLRLIYFSYDVKMKEKGDIPEGYSVSREKKERFSLILESASTNQTSMYLCASNERGSQPQHFGDGTRLSIL.

This clone was counted a few times. V usage is TRBV9 and J usage is TRBJ1-6; TRBD1 aligns across 9 bases. V gave up 6 bases and J gave up 5 bases; unmatched junction bases: 15. From germline, CDR1 is SGDLS and CDR2 YYNGEE. The CDR3 runs 18 residues. The CDR3 nucleotides read TGTGCCAGCACTCGACACCAAAAGGGACAGGGAAATAATTCACCCCTCCACTTT. This encodes CASTRHQKGQGNNSPLHF.

This clone has only one observation. J is TRBJ1-4 and V is TRBV6-6; 7 bases agree with TRBD1. The V gene end was trimmed by 0 bases and the J gene end by 10 bases; junction bases not matched to a gene: 8. The CDR3 has 15 amino acids. Germline lookup yields CDR1 MNHNY and CDR2 SVGAGI (reference sequence). The CDR3 sequence is CASSYSTGTVGKLFF. CDR3 nucleotides: TGTGCCAGCAGTTACTCGACAGGGACCGTTGGAAAACTGTTTTTT.

The rearrangement links TRBV13 to TRBJ2-3, with D tentatively TRBD2 (5 bases). Germline loops: CDR1 PRHDT, CDR2 FYEKMQ (reference sequence). Deletions cut 5 bases from V and 1 base from J, with 13 bases between. The CDR3 runs to 15 residues. The CDR3 spells CASSPLSGGTDTQYF. The CDR3 DNA sequence: TGTGCCAGCAGCCCTCTTTCCGGGGGCACAGATACGCAGTATTTT.